This is a list of T cell receptor beta chains from one sample in a study of CD8 T cells in ankylosing spondylitis. TCRdb processed the 5' RACE reads anew with MiXCR; each CDR3 protein has one entry. In the table there are 670,000 or so distinct CDR3 sequences, roughly 20% of which are singletons. Source material: blood, either unsorted or a sorted T cell fraction (not recorded which). These receptors were taken from a male donor with ankylosing spondylitis. CDR3s include the opening cysteine and the closing phenylalanine or tryptophan. D genes are given only for firm matches. The size field is filled for only some rows; it gives once, few, many or a size class.

TRBV20-1,TRBJ1-2,-,-,TGCAGTGCTCCTAGGCCCTCGTCTGGCTACACCTTC,CSAPRPSSGYTF
TRBV7-2,TRBJ1-4,-,-,TGTGCCAGCAGCTTAGGGGGAGGACTGGGTGAAAAACTGTTTTTT,CASSLGGGLGEKLFF
TRBV27,TRBJ2-1,-,-,TGTGCCAGCAGTTCAATACGGGACGGTGCCAATGAGCAGTTCTTC,CASSSIRDGANEQFF
TRBV27,TRBJ1-5,-,-,TGTGCCAGCAGTTGGGGGGAGTATCAGCCCCAGCATTTT,CASSWGEYQPQHF
TRBV10-3,TRBJ2-7,-,-,TGTGCCATCAGTGAGGAAGGGAGCGCGGGCTACGAGCAGTACTTC,CAISEEGSAGYEQYF
TRBV5-1,TRBJ2-3,-,few,TGCGCCAGCAGCTTGGTAGTCCCAGAGGATACGCAGTATTTT,CASSLVVPEDTQYF
TRBV3-1,TRBJ2-3,TRBD2,-,TGTGCCAGCAGCCCCACCCTGACTAGCGGGGCACTCGATACGCAGTATTTT,CASSPTLTSGALDTQYF
TRBV4-2,TRBJ2-4,TRBD1,-,TGTGCCAGCAGCCAAGATGGACAGGGAATAGCCAAAAACATTCAGTACTTC,CASSQDGQGIAKNIQYF
TRBV6-1,TRBJ1-5,TRBD1,-,TGTGCCAGCAGGACCGCAACCCGACAGGGGATAAGCAATCAGCCCCAGCATTTT,CASRTATRQGISNQPQHF
TRBV20-1,TRBJ1-5,-,-,TGCAGTGCTAGGACCAGCAATCAGCCCCAGCATTTT,CSARTSNQPQHF
TRBV5-5,TRBJ1-1,-,few,TGTGCCAGCATCCTCGGGGGGGCCACTGAAGCTTTCTTT,CASILGGATEAFF
TRBV6-2/TRBV6-3,TRBJ2-1,TRBD1,many,TGTGCCAGCAGACGACAGGGCTTAACCTACAATGAGCAGTTCTTC,CASRRQGLTYNEQFF
TRBV14,TRBJ2-5,TRBD2,-,TGTGCCAGCAGTCTACGACTAGCGGGGGCCCCAAGGGAGACCCAGTACTTC,CASSLRLAGAPRETQYF
TRBV29-1,TRBJ2-7,TRBD2,-,TGCAGCGTTGGTGGACACGGGGGGAACTACGAGCAGTACTTC,CSVGGHGGNYEQYF